This T cell receptor (beta chain) was documented in a study of OX40 agonist ivuxolimab in advanced cancers. Study context: Earlier anti-PD-1, anti-PD-L1 or anti-CTLA-4 therapy was permitted; 30% to 45% had received some. General observations from the study: By week 6 at 0.1 to 3.0 mg/kg, blood CD4+ and CD8+ T cells had expanded clonally.

Here immunoSEQ multiplex PCR was the method, and the copy in TCRdb shows in-frame clones only, minus some. The sample lists over 65,000 clones, 84% occurring once. At cycle 4 day 1, cycle 7 day 1, and baseline, blood was sampled. Turning to this clone: Antigen: not known.

Germline loops: CDR1 SGHAT, CDR2 FQNNGV. The CDR3 sequence is 14 residues long. Trimming removed 6 bases at V and 5 bases at J, with 13 bases between. The genes are TRBV11-2 and TRBJ1-4, with D possibly matching TRBD1 (5 bases). The sample in question was CD4+ or CD8+ T cells sorted from blood, obtained in a trial of the OX40 agonist ivuxolimab. This sequence originates from an adult with an advanced solid tumor such as melanoma, head and neck, liver or kidney cancer. DNA for the CDR3: TGTGCCAGCAGGATAGGGCAGGGCAATGAAAAACTGTTTTTT. It translates to CASRIGQGNEKLFF. The full variable domain, its missing parts supplied by reference TRBV11-2 and TRBJ1-4, is EAGVAQSPRYKIIEKRQSVAFWCNPISGHATLYWYQQILGQGPKLLIQFQNNGVVDDSQLPKDRFSAERLKGVDSTLKIQPAKLEDSAVYLCASRIGQGNEKLFFGSGTQLSVL.